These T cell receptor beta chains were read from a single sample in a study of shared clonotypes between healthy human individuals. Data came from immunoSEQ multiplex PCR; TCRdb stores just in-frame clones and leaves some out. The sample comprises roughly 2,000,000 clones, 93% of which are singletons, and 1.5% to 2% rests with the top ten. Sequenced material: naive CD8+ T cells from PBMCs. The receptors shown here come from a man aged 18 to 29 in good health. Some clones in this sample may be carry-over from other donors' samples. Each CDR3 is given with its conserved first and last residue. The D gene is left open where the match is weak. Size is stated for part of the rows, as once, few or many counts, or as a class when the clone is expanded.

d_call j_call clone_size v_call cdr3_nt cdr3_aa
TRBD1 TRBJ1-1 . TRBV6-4 TGTGCCAGCAGACCGACAGGGGGCTCTGAAGCTTTCTTT CASRPTGGSEAFF
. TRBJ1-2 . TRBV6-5 TGTGCCAGCAGTTCAACAGGGTTTGACTATGGCTACACCTTC CASSSTGFDYGYTF
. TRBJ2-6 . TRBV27 TGTGCCAGCCAGGGGGGAGGCTCTGGGGCCAACGTCCTGACTTTC CASQGGGSGANVLTF
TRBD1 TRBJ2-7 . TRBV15 TGTGCCACCACCATGAGACAGGGCCCTGCCGAGCAGTACTTC CATTMRQGPAEQYF
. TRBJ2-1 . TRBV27 TGTGCCAGCACTGGATACAATGAGCAGTTCTTC CASTGYNEQFF
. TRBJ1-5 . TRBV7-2 TGTGCCAGCAGCTTAGCCCCCTTGGGGCAGCCCCAGCATTTT CASSLAPLGQPQHF
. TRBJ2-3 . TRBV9 TGTGCCAGCAGCGTAGGGGCTAGCACAGATACGCAGTATTTT CASSVGASTDTQYF
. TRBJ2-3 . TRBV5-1 TGCGCCAGCAGCTTAGGACCGAGACCGAGCACAGATACGCAGTATTTT CASSLGPRPSTDTQYF
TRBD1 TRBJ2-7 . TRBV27 TGTGCCAGCAGAGGACAGGGGGGGCAGTACTTC CASRGQGGQYF
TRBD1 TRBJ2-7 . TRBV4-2 TGTGCCAGCAGCCAAGAGAAAACAGGGGCCTACGAGCAGTACTTC CASSQEKTGAYEQYF
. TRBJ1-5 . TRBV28 TGTGCCAGCAGTCCCCTACTTAACACAGATAGCAATCAGCCCCAGCATTTT CASSPLLNTDSNQPQHF
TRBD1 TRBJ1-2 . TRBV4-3 TGCGCCAGCAGCCAAGATGTTGTGGACAGGGTGTTTCTGATCTATGGCTACACCTTC CASSQDVVDRVFLIYGYTF
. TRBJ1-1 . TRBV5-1 TGCGCCAGCAGTTCTACCCTGAACACTGAAGCTTTCTTT CASSSTLNTEAFF
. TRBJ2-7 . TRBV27 TGTGCCAGCAGCCTTAGGGACGAGCAGTACTTC CASSLRDEQYF
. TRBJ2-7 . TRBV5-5 TGTGCCAGCAACACAGGACAGTCCTACGAGCAGTACTTC CASNTGQSYEQYF
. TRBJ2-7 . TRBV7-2 TGTGCCAGCAGCTTAGGTCTTGGCTACGAGCAGTACTTC CASSLGLGYEQYF
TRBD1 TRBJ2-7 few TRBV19 TGTGCCAGTAGTATCCGACAGGGGACCTACGAGCAGTACTTC CASSIRQGTYEQYF
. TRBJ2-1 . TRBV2 TGTGCCAGCAACTCCCCCTCTTCAGCGGCTGAGCAGTTCTTC CASNSPSSAAEQFF
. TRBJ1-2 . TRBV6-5 TGTGCCAGCAGCCGCGACGATGCTAACTATGGCTACACCTTC CASSRDDANYGYTF
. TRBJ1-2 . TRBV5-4 TGTGCCAGCAGCCCGTCGGGCAGGCTTGACTATGGCTACACCTTC CASSPSGRLDYGYTF
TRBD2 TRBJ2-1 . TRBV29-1 TGCAGCGTTGAAGTGCTAGCGGGATCGTATGGTGAGCAGTTCTTC CSVEVLAGSYGEQFF
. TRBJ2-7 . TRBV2 TGTGCCAGCAAGATCCGGGACACGGGCGCCTACGAGCAGTACTTC CASKIRDTGAYEQYF
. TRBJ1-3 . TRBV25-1 TGTGCCAGCAGTGGAGGGGGATTTGGAAACACCATATATTTT CASSGGGFGNTIYF
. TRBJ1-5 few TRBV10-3 TGTGCCATCAGTGAGTCTGATAGCCTTAATCAGCCCCAGCATTTT CAISESDSLNQPQHF
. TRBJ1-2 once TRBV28 TGTGCCAGCAGTTCGGCCGAACAGACTAACTATGGCTACACCTTC CASSSAEQTNYGYTF
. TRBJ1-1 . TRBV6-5 TGTGCCAGCAGTTACTCTATCCAGGGCCTGAACACTGAAGCTTTCTTT CASSYSIQGLNTEAFF
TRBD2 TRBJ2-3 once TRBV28 TGTGCCAGCAGTTATCCAGGCGGGAGTTATAAAGATACGCAGTATTTT CASSYPGGSYKDTQYF
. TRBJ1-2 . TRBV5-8 TGTGCCAGCAGCTTGGAAGTACGGCAGATTCCTAACTATGGCTACACCTTC CASSLEVRQIPNYGYTF
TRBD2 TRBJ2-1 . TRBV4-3 TGCGCCAGCAGCCAAGATAGGTGGCGGGAGGTCAATGAGCAGTTCTTC CASSQDRWREVNEQFF
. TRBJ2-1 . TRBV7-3 TGTGCCAGCAGCTTAGTAGGGAATACCTACAATGAGCAGTTCTTC CASSLVGNTYNEQFF
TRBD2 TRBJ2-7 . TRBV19 TGTGCCAGTAGTACCAAGACTAGCGTGGCCTACGAGCAGTACTTC CASSTKTSVAYEQYF
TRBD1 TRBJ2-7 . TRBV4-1 TGCGCCAGCAGAGCGGGACAGGGGTCGTACGAGCAGTACTTC CASRAGQGSYEQYF
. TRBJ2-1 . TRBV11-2 TGTGCCAGCAGCCGGCGGGACACATCCAACTCCTACAATGAGCAGTTCTTC CASSRRDTSNSYNEQFF
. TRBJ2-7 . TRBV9 TGTGCCAGCAGCGTAGGGACAAATTACGAGCAGTACTTC CASSVGTNYEQYF
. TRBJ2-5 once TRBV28 TGTGCCAGCAGTTTAAGGCCCCGTGTTCTTTCGTGGGAGACCCAGTACTTC CASSLRPRVLSWETQYF
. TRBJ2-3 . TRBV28 TGTGCCAGCAGTTTTGGGCCGACAGATACGCAGTATTTT CASSFGPTDTQYF
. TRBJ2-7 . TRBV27 TGTGCCAGCAGTTCCAGGGGGGCCCACTACGAGCAGTACTTC CASSSRGAHYEQYF
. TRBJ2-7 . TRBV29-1 TGCAGCGTTAGGGTTTTGGGCGAGCAGTACTTC CSVRVLGEQYF
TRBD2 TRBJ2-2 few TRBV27 TGTGCCAGCACCCGCGGGGGGGCGCCCGGGGAGCTGTTTTTT CASTRGGAPGELFF
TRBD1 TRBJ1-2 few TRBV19 TGTGCCAGTGGGACAGGTGTTTTC CASGTGVF
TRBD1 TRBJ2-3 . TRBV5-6 TGTGCCAGCAGCACACTAGGGTCAGGGGGCCTCGCAGATACGCAGTATTTT CASSTLGSGGLADTQYF
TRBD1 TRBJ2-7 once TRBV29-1 TGCAGCGCCGCCACCACAGGGGGTGGGCAGTACTTC CSAATTGGGQYF
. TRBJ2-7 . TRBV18 TGTGCCAGCTCACTCGGGACCAATGGGGCCTACGAGCAGTACTTC CASSLGTNGAYEQYF
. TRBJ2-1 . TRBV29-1 TGCAGCGTGCCCTGGGTACTAATAAACAATGAGCAGTTCTTC CSVPWVLINNEQFF
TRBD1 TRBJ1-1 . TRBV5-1 TGCGCCAGCAGAGTCGGACGGACAGGGGGAAAGAACACTGAAGCTTTCTTT CASRVGRTGGKNTEAFF